This T cell receptor beta chain was found in a study of T cells in localized non-small cell lung cancer. Study-wide results and caveats: Owing to sequencing of a solitary tumor region, heterogeneity cannot be discounted. Clonality peaked in uninvolved adjacent lung rather than tumor. With higher T cell density in blood came longer overall survival. Adjacent lung held a median 57 of the top 100 tumor clones.

On this clone: Its antigen is as yet unknown.

Trimming shortened V by 10 bases and J by 0 bases, and 10 bases separated the two germline ends. Germline CDR1 is MNHNY and CDR2 is SVGAGI (reference sequence). The CDR3 has 13 residues. TCRdb's table, derived via immunoSEQ multiplex PCR, lists solely in-frame clones and lacks some. Seen here are 15,000 to 17,000 clones, about 89% observed once, and the top ten hold roughly a quarter. The starting material was peripheral blood mononuclear cells, obtained before any cancer treatment. The sequence was obtained from a male donor at least 60 years old with stage II lung adenocarcinoma. The genes are TRBV6-6 and TRBJ1-5; no clear D gene. In DNA form, the CDR3 reads TGTGCCACTGGGATTTATAGCAATCAGCCCCAGCATTTT. Translating gives CATGIYSNQPQHF.